This is a list of T cell receptor beta chains from one sample in a study of beta chain features in type 1 diabetes. Profiled with immunoSEQ multiplex PCR; TCRdb holds only in-frame clones, not every one. The table records about 280,000 clones, approximately 15% of them present only once. Sequencing was carried out using naive CD4+ T cells from blood. The source of these receptors is a man younger than 30 with type 1 diabetes. Each CDR3 is given with its conserved first and last residue.

TRBV6-6	TRBJ2-7	CASRAPSSGGTWYF
TRBV29-1	TRBJ2-7	CSVAGLAGVEQYF
TRBV7-6	TRBJ2-2	CASRRLAGKTGELFF
TRBV5-1	TRBJ1-2	CASSFTGGSGGYTF
TRBV2	TRBJ2-1	CASTESGGFYNEQFF
TRBV5-1	TRBJ2-7	CASTRLAGSYEQYF
TRBV6-4	TRBJ2-3	CASRSGGAGDTQYF
TRBV2	TRBJ2-3	CASNLRGGTDTQYF
TRBV18	TRBJ2-4	CASSPVAGGFAKNIQYF
TRBV7-6	TRBJ2-2	CASSLQAGRYTGELFF